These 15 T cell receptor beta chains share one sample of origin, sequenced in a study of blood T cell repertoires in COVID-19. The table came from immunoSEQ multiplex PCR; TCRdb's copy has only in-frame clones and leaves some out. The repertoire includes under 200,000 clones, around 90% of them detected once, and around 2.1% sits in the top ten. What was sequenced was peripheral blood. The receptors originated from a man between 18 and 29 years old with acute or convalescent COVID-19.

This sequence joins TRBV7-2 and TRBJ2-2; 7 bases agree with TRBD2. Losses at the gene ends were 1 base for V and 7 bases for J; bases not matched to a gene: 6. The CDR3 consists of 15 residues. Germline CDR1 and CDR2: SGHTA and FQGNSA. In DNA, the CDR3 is TGTGCCAGCAGCTTAGTTGGGCTAGCGGTCGGGGAGCTGTTTTTT. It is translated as CASSLVGLAVGELFF.

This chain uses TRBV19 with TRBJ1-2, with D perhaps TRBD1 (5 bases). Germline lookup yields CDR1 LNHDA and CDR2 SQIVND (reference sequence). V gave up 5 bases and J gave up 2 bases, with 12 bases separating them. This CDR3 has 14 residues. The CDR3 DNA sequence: TGTGCCAGTAGTGCCACAGGCGTAAACTATGGCTACACCTTC. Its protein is CASSATGVNYGYTF.

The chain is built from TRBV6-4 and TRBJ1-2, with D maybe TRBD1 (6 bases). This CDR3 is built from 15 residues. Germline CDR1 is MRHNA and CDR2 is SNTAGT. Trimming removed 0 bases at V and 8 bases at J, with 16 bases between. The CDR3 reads CASSDSSLGTGGYTF. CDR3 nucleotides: TGTGCCAGCAGTGACTCCTCGCTGGGAACAGGGGGCTACACCTTC.

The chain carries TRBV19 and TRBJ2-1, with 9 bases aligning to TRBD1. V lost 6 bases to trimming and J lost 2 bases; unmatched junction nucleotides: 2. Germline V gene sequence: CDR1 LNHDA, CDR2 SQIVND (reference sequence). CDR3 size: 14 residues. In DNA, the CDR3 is TGTGCCAGTAGCCGGACAGGGGCCTACAATGAGCAGTTCTTC. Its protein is CASSRTGAYNEQFF.

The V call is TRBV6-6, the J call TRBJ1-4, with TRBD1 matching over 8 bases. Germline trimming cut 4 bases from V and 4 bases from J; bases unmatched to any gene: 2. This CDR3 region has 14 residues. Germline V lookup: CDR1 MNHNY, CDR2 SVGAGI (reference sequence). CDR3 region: CASSWTGLNEKLFF. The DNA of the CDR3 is TGTGCCAGCAGTTGGACAGGGCTTAATGAAAAACTGTTTTTT.

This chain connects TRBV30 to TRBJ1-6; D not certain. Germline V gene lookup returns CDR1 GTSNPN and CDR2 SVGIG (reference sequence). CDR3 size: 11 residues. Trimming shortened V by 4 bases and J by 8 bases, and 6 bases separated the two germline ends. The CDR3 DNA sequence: TGTGCCTGGACCGTCGATTCACCCCTCCACTTT. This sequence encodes CAWTVDSPLHF.

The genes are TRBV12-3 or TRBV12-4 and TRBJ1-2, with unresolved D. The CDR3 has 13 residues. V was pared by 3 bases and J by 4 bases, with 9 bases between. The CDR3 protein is CASSFGQSYGYTF. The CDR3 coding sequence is TGTGCCAGCAGTTTTGGGCAGTCCTATGGCTACACCTTC.

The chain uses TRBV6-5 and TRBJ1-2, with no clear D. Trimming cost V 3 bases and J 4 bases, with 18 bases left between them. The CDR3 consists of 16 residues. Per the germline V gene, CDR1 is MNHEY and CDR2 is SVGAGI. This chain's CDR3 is CASSYQPLLNPYGYTF. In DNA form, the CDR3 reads TGTGCCAGCAGTTATCAGCCACTACTCAACCCCTATGGCTACACCTTC.

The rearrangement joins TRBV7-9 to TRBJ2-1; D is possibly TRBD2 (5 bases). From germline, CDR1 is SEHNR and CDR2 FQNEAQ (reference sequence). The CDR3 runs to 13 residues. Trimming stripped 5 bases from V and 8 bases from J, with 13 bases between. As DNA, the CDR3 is TGTGCCAGCAGCCCCCCGAGGGCGGATGAGCAGTTCTTC. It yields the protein CASSPPRADEQFF.

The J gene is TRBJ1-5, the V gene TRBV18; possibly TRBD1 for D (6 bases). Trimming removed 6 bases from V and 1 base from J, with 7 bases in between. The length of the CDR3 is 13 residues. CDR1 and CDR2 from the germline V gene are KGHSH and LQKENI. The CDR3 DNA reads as TGTGCCAGCTCTCAGGGGAGCAATCAGCCCCAGCATTTT. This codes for CASSQGSNQPQHF. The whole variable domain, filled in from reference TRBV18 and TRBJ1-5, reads NAGVMQNPRHLVRRRGQEARLRCSPMKGHSHVYWYRQLPEEGLKFMVYLQKENIIDESGMPKERFSAEFPKEGPSILRIQQVVRGDSAAYFCASSQGSNQPQHFGDGTRLSIL.

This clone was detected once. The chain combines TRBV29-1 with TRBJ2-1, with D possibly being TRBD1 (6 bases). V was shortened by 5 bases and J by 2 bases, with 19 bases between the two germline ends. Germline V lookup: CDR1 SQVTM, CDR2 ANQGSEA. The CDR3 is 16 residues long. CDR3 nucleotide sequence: TGCAGCGTTTTCAGGGACCTTCCAGGGGCCTACAATGAGCAGTTCTTC. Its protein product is CSVFRDLPGAYNEQFF.

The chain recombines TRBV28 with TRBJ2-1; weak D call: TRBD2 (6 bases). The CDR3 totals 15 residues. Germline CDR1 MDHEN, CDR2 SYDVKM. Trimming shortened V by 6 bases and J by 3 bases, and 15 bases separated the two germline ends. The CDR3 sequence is CASREWRDRYNEQFF. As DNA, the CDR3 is TGTGCCAGCAGGGAGTGGAGGGATCGCTACAATGAGCAGTTCTTC.

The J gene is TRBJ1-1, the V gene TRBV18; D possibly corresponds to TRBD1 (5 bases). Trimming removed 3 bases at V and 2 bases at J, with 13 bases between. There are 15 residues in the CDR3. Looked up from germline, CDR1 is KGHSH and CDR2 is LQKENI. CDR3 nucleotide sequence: TGTGCCAGCTCACCCCCCTGGGGCCCAAACACTGAAGCTTTCTTT. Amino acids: CASSPPWGPNTEAFF.

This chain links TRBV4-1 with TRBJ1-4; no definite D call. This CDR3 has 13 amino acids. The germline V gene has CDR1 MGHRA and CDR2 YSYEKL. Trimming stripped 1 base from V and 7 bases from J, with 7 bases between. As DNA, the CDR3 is TGCGCCAGCAGCCAAGTCGTCTCTGAAAAACTGTTTTTT. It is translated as CASSQVVSEKLFF.

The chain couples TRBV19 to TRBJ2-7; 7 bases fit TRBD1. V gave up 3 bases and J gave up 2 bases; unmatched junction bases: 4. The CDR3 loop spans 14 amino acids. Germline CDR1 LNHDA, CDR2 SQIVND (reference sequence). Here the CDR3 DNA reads TGTGCCAGTAGTATTAACAGGGGCCCCTACGAGCAGTACTTC. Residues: CASSINRGPYEQYF.